The sample holds a few counts of the clone carrying this T cell receptor beta chain. The antigen remains unidentified. This sample was taken from a study of T cells after yellow fever vaccination. Regarding the study as a whole: Most primary-vaccination clones reappeared after the booster (just under 98% CD4, about 87% CD8).

The CDR3 sequence is 13 residues long. Germline lookup yields CDR1 SGDLS and CDR2 YYNGEE. V dropped 2 bases and J dropped 3 bases, with 9 bases sitting between them. TCRdb processed the 5' RACE reads anew with MiXCR; each CDR3 protein has one entry. The sample has hundreds of thousands of distinct CDR3 sequences, over 15% seen once. The sequence was collected from a man aged 18 to 30 who received the YFV17D yellow fever vaccine. The rearrangement uses TRBV9 and TRBJ2-7; tentative D call: TRBD1 (6 bases). Material: PBMCs, obtained before the yellow fever booster vaccination. CDR3 loop: CASSVRQDYEQYF. CDR3 coding DNA: TGTGCCAGCAGCGTCCGACAGGACTACGAGCAGTACTTC. The variable domain in full, with the rest retrieved from reference TRBV9 and TRBJ2-7, is DSGVTQTPKHLITATGQRVTLRCSPRSGDLSVYWYQQSLDQGLQFLIQYYNGEERAKGNILERFSAQQFPDLHSELNLSSLELGDSALYFCASSVRQDYEQYFGPGTRLTVT.